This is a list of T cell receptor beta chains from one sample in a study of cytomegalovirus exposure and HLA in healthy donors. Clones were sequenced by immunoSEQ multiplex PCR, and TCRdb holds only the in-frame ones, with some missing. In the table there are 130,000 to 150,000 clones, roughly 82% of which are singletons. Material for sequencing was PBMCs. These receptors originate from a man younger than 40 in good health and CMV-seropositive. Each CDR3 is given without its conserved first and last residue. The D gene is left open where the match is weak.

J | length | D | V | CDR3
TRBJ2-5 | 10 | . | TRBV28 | ASSGWAETQY
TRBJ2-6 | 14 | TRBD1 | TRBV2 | ASSHNRGPGANVLT
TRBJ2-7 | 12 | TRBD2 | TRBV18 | ASSPGRVEYEQY
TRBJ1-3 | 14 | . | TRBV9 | ASSVEGLLSGNTIY
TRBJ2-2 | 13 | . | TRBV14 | ASSQDRPSTGELF
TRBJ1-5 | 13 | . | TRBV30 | AWSTGDIRQEPQH
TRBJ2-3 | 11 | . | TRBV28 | ASTQRGTDTQY
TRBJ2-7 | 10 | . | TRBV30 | AWSVQGYEQY
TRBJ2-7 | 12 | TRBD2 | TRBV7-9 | SSSLVLGRGEQY
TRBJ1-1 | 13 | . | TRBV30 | AWSVDVLPNTEAF
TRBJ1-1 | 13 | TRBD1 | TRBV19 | ASSPGGTGNTEAF
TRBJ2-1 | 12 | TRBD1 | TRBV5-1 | ASTLTGDFNEQF
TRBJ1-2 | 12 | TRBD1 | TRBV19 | ASSFGTGTDGYT
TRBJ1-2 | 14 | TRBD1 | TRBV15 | ATSGQRQGRNYGYT
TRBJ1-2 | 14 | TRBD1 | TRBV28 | ASSLRDRGLGYGYT
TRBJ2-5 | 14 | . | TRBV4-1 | ASSQPTGGREETQY
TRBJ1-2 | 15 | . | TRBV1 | TSSQPRYRGPGYGYT
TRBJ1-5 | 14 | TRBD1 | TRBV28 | ASSHTGTETYQPQH
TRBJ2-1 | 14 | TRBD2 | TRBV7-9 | ASSLGGGAGLNEQF
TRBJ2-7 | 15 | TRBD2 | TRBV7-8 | ASSLAGIGTRSHEQY
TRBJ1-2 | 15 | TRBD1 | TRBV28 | ASSYLGPGQGTRGYT
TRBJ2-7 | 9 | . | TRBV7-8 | ASSLTYEQY
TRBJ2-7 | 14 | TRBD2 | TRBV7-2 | ASSPGAGVPTYEQY
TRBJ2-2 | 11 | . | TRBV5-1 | ASSLIQAGELF
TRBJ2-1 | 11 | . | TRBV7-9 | ASREGGNNEQF
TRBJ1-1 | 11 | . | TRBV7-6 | ASSFRAGDEAF
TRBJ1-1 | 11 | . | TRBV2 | ASSEFGGGEAF
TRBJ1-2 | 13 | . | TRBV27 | ASSSFHRANYGYT
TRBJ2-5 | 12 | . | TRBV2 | ASNRQGGRETQY
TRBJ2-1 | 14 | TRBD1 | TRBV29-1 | SVDLGQPLSYNEQF
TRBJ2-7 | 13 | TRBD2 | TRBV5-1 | ASSLASSGNREQY